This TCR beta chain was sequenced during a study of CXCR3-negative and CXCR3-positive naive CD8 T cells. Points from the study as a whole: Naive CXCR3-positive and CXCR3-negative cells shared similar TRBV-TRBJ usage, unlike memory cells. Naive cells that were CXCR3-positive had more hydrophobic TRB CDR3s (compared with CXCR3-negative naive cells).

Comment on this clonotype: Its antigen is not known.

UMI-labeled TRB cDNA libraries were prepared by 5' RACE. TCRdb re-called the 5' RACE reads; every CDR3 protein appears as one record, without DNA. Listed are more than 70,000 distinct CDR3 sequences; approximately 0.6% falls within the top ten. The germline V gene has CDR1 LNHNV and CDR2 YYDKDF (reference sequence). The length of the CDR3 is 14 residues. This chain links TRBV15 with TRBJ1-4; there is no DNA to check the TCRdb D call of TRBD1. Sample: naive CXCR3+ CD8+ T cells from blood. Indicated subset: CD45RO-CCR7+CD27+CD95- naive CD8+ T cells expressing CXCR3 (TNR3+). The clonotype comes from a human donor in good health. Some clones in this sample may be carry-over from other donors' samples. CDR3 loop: CATSRDFDSEKLFF. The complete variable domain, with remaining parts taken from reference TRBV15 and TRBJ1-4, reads DAMVIQNPRYQVTQFGKPVTLSCSQTLNHNVMYWYQQKSSQAPKLLFHYYDKDFNNEADTPDNFQSRRPNTSFCFLDIRSPGLGDTAMYLCATSRDFDSEKLFFGSGTQLSVL.